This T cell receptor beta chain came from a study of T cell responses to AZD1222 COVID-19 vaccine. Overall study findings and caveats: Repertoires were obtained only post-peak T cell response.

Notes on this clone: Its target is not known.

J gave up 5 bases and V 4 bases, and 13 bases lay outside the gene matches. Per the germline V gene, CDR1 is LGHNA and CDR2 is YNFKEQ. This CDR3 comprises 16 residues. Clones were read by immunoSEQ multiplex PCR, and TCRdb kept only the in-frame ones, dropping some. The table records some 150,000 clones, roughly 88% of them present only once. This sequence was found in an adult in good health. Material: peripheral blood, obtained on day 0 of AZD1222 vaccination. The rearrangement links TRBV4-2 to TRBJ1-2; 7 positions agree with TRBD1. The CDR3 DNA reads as TGTGCCAGCAGCCGTACGGGTGGGACAGACTCTTATGGCTACACCTTC. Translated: CASSRTGGTDSYGYTF.